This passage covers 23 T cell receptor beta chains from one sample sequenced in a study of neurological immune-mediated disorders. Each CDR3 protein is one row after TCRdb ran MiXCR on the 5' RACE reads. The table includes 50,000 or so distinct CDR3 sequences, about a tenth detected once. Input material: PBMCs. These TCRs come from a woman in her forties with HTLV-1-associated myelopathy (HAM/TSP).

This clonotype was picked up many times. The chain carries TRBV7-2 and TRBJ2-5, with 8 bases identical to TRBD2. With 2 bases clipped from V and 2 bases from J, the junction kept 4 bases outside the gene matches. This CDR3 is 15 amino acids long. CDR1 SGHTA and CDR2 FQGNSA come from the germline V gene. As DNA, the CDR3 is TGTGCCAGCAGCTTATTGCGGGGGGAACAAGAGACCCAGTACTTC. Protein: CASSLLRGEQETQYF.

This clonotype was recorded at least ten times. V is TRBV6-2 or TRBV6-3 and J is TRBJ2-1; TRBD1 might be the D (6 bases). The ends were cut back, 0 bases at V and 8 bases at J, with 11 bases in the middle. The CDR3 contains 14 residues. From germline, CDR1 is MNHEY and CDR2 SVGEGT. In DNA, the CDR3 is TGTGCCAGCAGTTACTCGATACCAGGGGATGAGCAGTTCTTC. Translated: CASSYSIPGDEQFF.

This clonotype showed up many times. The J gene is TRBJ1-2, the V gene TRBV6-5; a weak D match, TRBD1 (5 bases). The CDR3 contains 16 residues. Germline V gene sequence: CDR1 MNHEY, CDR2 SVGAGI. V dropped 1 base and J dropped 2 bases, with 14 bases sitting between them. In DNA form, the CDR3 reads TGTGCCAGCAGTTACTATCGCGGGACTGAGAACTATGGCTACACCTTC. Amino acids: CASSYYRGTENYGYTF.

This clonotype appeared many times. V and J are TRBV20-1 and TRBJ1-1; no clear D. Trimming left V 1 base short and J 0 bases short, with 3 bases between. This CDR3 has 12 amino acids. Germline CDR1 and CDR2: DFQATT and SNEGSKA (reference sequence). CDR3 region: CSARAVNTEAFF. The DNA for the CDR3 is TGCAGTGCTAGAGCGGTGAACACTGAAGCTTTCTTT.

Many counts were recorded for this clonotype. The DNA of the CDR3 is TGTGCCAGCAGTGACCCGGGACCCGTAGTGGGCTACACCTTC. It codes for CASSDPGPVVGYTF. The V and J genes are TRBV5-5 and TRBJ1-2; D possibly corresponds to TRBD1 (5 bases). From germline, CDR1 is SGHKS and CDR2 YYEKEE (reference sequence). Trimming shortened V by 5 bases and J by 8 bases, and 19 bases separated the two germline ends. The CDR3 length is 14 residues.

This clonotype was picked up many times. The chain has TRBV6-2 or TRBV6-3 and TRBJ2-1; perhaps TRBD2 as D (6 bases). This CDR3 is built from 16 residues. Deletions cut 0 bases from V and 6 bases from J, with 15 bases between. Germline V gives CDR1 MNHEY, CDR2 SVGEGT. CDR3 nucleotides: TGTGCCAGCAGTTACTCCGCGGGACTTTATGTCAATGAGCAGTTCTTC. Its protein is CASSYSAGLYVNEQFF.

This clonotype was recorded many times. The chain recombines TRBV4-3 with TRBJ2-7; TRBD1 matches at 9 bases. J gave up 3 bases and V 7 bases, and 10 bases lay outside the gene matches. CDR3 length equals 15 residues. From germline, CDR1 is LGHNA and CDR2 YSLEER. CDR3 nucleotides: TGCGCCAGCAACCCTAACCGGGACAGGGTCTACGAGCAGTACTTC. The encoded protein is CASNPNRDRVYEQYF.

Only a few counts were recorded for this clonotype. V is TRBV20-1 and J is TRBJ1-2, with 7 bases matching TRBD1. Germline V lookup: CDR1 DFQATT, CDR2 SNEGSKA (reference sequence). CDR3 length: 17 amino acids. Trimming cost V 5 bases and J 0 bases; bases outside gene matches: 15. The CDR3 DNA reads TGCAGTGCTCATTCGGCGGGACAGCGAGGTACTAACTATGGCTACACCTTC. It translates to CSAHSAGQRGTNYGYTF.

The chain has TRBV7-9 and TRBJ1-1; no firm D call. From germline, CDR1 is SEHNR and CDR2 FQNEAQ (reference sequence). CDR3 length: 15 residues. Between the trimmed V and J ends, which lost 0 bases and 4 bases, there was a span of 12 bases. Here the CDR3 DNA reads TGTGCCAGCAGCTTAGCTCAGTCCTTTGGCACTGAAGCTTTCTTT. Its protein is CASSLAQSFGTEAFF.

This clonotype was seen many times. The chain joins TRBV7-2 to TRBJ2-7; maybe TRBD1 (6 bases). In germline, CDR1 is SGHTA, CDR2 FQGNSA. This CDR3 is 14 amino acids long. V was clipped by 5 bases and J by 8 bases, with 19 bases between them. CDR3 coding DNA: TGTGCCAGCAGCCCCGGGACACGGGGTGGGCAGCAGTACTTC. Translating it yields CASSPGTRGGQQYF.

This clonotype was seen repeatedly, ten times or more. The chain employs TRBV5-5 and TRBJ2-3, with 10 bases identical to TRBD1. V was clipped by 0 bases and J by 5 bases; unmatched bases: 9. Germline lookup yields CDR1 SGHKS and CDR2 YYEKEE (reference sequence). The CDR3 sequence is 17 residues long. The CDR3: CASSLAERQGAGDTQYF. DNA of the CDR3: TGTGCCAGCAGCTTGGCCGAGAGACAGGGGGCGGGAGATACGCAGTATTTT.

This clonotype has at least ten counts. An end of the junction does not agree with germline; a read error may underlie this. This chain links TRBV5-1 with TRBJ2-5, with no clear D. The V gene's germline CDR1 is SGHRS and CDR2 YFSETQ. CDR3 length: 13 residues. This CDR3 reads CASSLNLLETQYF. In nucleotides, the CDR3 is TGCGCCAGTAGCTTGAATCTTCTGGAGACCCAGTACTTC.

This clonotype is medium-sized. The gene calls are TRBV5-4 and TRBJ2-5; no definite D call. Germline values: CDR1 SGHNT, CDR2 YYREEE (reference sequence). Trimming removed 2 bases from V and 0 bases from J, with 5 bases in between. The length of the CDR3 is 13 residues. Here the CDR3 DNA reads TGTGCCAGCAGCTTCCGGGACCAAGAGACCCAGTACTTC. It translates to CASSFRDQETQYF.

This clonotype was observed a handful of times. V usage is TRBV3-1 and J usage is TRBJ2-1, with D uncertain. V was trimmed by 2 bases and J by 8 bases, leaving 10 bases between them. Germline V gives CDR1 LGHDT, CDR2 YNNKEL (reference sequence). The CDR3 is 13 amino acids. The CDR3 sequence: CASSQRGSDEQFF. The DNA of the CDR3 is TGTGCCAGCAGCCAACGAGGTTCGGATGAGCAGTTCTTC.

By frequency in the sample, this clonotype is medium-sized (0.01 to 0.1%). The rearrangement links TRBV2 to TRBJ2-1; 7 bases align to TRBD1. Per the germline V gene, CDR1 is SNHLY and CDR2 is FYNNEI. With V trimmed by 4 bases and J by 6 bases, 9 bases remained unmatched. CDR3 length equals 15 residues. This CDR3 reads CASSVTTGVGNEQFF. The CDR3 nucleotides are TGTGCCAGCAGTGTTACTACAGGGGTCGGCAATGAGCAGTTCTTC.

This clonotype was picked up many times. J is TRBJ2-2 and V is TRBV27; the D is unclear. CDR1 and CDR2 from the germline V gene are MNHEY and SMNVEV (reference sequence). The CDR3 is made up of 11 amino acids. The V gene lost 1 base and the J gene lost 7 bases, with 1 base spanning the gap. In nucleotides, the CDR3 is TGTGCCAGCAGTTTATACGGGGAGCTGTTTTTT. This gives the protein CASSLYGELFF.

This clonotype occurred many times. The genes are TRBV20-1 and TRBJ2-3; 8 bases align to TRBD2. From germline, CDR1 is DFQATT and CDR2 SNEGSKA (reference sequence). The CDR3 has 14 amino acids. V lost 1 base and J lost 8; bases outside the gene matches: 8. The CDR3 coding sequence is TGCAGTGCTAGAGCGGGGGGGCCACTGGGTACGCAGTATTTT. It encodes CSARAGGPLGTQYF.

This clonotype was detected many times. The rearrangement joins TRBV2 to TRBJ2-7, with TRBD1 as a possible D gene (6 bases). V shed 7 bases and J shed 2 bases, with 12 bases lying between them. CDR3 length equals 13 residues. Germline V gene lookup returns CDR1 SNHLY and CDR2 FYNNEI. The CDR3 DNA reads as TGTGCCAGCAACCACAGGGAAACCTACGAGCAGTACTTC. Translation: CASNHRETYEQYF.

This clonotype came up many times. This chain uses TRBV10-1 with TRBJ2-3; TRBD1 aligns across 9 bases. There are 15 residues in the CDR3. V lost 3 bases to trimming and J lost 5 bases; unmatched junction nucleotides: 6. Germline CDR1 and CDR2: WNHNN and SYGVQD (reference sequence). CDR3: CASSDSRDRVDTQYF. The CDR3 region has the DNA TGCGCCAGCAGTGATTCCCGGGACAGGGTAGATACGCAGTATTTT.

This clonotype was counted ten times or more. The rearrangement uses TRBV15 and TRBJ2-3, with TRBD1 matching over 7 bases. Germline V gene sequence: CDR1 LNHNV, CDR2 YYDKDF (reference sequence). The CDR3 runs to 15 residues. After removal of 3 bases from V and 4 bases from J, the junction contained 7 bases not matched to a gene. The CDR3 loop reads CATSRNDRESDTQYF. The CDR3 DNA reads TGTGCCACCAGCAGGAATGACAGGGAGTCAGATACGCAGTATTTT.

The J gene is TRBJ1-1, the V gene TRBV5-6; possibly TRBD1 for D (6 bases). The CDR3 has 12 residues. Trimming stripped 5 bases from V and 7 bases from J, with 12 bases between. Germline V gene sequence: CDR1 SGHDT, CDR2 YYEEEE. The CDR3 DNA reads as TGTGCCAGCAGATCACAGGGTTTTGAAGCTTTCTTT. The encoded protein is CASRSQGFEAFF.

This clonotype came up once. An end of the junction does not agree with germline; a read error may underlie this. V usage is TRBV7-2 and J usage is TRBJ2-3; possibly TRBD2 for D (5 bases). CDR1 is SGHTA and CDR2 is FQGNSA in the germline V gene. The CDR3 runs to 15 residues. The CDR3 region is CASSKFSSSTDTQYF. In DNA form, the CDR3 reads TGTGCCAGCAGCAAATTTTCCTCTAGCACAGATACACAGTATTTT.

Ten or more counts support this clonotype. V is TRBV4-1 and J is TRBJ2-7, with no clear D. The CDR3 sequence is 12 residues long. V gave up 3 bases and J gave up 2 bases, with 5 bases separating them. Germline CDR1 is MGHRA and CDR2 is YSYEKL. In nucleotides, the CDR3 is TGCGCCAGCAGCCATGCCACCTACGAGCAGTACTTC. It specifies CASSHATYEQYF.